This section outlines one T cell receptor (beta chain) sequence together with its context. Its antigen is unidentified. The entry originates in a study of radiotherapy plus CTLA-4 blockade in lung cancer. Study-level background: For 15% to 20% of patients, objective responses occurred, and around 31% had disease control. Points from the study as a whole: How blood T cell clones changed early, along with interferon-beta, reportedly forecast response best. Researchers report tumor-derived TCR clones expanding in blood after radiotherapy plus ipilimumab.

The germline CDR1 and CDR2 sequences are MDHEN and SYDVKM. The CDR3 is 17 amino acids. The trim removed 0 bases at V and 1 base at J, leaving 6 bases unmatched. Clones were read by immunoSEQ multiplex PCR, and TCRdb kept only the in-frame ones, dropping some. The table records 65,000 to 100,000 clones, around 83% of them present only once. Sequenced material: peripheral blood, taken from a patient treated with radiotherapy plus ipilimumab. This clonotype originated in a human donor with non-small cell lung cancer who had stable disease on radiotherapy plus ipilimumab. This chain uses TRBV28 with TRBJ1-5; 7 bases are a match to TRBD1. The DNA for the CDR3 is TGTGCCAGCAGTTTATGGACAGGGACAAAGAGCAATCAGCCCCAGCATTTT. It encodes CASSLWTGTKSNQPQHF.